These T cell receptor beta chains were read from a single sample in a study of T-cell reconstitution after alpha-beta-depleted transplantation in children. TCRdb passed the PCR reads through MiXCR, listing each CDR3 protein once. The data show about 690,000 distinct CDR3 sequences, approximately 15% seen once. Specimen: PBMCs from the stem cell graft donor, collected from the stem cell graft. The receptor source for this set is a human donor who donated a stem cell graft to a child with acute myeloid leukemia. Each CDR3 is given without its conserved first and last residue. Clone size is shown for a subset of rows, as once, few, many or a class of expanded clone.

v_call: TRBV6-1
clone_size: many
cdr3_aa: ASSEALGQGTTEAF

v_call: TRBV20-1
clone_size: many
cdr3_aa: SAREGPTSGGRSGGQY

v_call: TRBV5-6
clone_size: many
cdr3_aa: ASSPRRGARTDTQY

v_call: TRBV9
clone_size: few
cdr3_aa: ASSVAARGKETQY

v_call: TRBV5-1
clone_size: -
cdr3_aa: ASSTRGSILQETQY

v_call: TRBV7-9
clone_size: few
cdr3_aa: ASSLALHEASYGYT

v_call: TRBV4-2
clone_size: -
cdr3_aa: ASSQDFGRGGADTQY

v_call: TRBV20-1
clone_size: -
cdr3_aa: SAPLIAGDLAKNIQY

v_call: TRBV10-3
clone_size: few
cdr3_aa: AISDPGNKGATEAF

v_call: TRBV20-1
clone_size: many
cdr3_aa: SATPTGITSTDTQY

v_call: TRBV7-6
clone_size: many
cdr3_aa: ASSLAPKGAPGANVLT

v_call: TRBV4-2
clone_size: -
cdr3_aa: ASSQREDSSTDTQY

v_call: TRBV5-1
clone_size: few
cdr3_aa: ASSLRIFDSDNSPLH

v_call: TRBV29-1
clone_size: -
cdr3_aa: SGRPRGSSYNEQF

v_call: TRBV20-1
clone_size: few
cdr3_aa: CARAGASSAKNIQY